The rows below give T cell receptor beta chains drawn from one sample of a study of blood T cell repertoires in COVID-19. Measured with immunoSEQ multiplex PCR; TCRdb has only the in-frame clones, and not every one. The sample carries roughly 280,000 clones, around 93% recorded once. Sample: PBMCs or T cells enriched from blood (not recorded which). The receptors here all came from a middle-aged man who had been exposed to COVID-19. The CDR3 runs from the conserved cysteine through the conserved F or W. D genes are given only for firm matches. Part of the rows lack a size; the others show once, few, many or a class for expanded clones.

J gene | D gene | clone size | CDR3 length | V gene | CDR3 DNA | CDR3 protein
TRBJ1-2 | . | . | 11 | TRBV19 | TGTGCCAGTAGTAGAGGACTTGGCTACACCTTC | CASSRGLGYTF
TRBJ2-7 | TRBD2 | . | 17 | TRBV7-6 | TGTGCCAGCAGCTTAGGAGCGGCGGGGGGGAGCTCCTACGAGCAGTACTTC | CASSLGAAGGSSYEQYF
TRBJ2-7 | . | few | 14 | TRBV10-1 | TGCGCCAGCAGTGAGTCGATGACGACTAACGAGCAGTACTTC | CASSESMTTNEQYF
TRBJ2-7 | TRBD2 | . | 17 | TRBV9 | TGTGCCAGCAGCGACTCCGCCCAAGCGGGAAACCTAGGCGAGCAGTACTTC | CASSDSAQAGNLGEQYF
TRBJ2-1 | TRBD2 | . | 15 | TRBV12-5 | TGTGCTAGTGGTTTGGCGCGGGGGTCGTACAATGAGCAGTTCTTC | CASGLARGSYNEQFF
TRBJ1-2 | TRBD1 | . | 14 | TRBV9 | TGTGCCAGCAGCGACTACCGGGACAGGGTTGGCTACACCTTC | CASSDYRDRVGYTF
TRBJ1-1 | TRBD1 | . | 15 | TRBV5-1 | TGCGCCAGCAGCTTGGACGGACAGGGTGGGACTGAAGCTTTCTTT | CASSLDGQGGTEAFF
TRBJ2-2 | TRBD1 | few | 17 | TRBV10-3 | TGTGCCATCAGTGACCCGGGACAGGGGCCCCAAACCGGGGAGCTGTTTTTT | CAISDPGQGPQTGELFF
TRBJ1-1 | . | . | 14 | TRBV18 | TGTGCCAGCTCCCCGCGGGATTCGGACACTGAAGCTTTCTTT | CASSPRDSDTEAFF
TRBJ2-3 | TRBD1 | once | 17 | TRBV5-6 | TGTGCCAGCAGCTTGGACAGGGGGCGCAGTGTTACAGATACGCAGTATTTT | CASSLDRGRSVTDTQYF
TRBJ2-7 | . | . | 13 | TRBV6-5 | TGTGCCAGCTCACGTGGGAGCTTGTACGAGCAGTACTTC | CASSRGSLYEQYF
TRBJ2-7 | TRBD1 | . | 15 | TRBV9 | TGTGCCAGCAGCGTAGGGGGACAGAGCTCCTACGAGCAGTACTTC | CASSVGGQSSYEQYF
TRBJ1-4 | . | . | 17 | TRBV28 | TGTGCCAGCAGTACTCGGAGAGGGTTATCAACTAATGAAAAACTGTTTTTT | CASSTRRGLSTNEKLFF
TRBJ1-2 | TRBD1 | . | 15 | TRBV5-4 | TGTGCCAGCAGCTTGTGGGACAGGGGAACATTTGGCTACACCTTC | CASSLWDRGTFGYTF
TRBJ2-7 | TRBD1 | few | 14 | TRBV5-1 | TGCGCCAGCAGCAGAGGACAGGGGGCCTACGAGCAGTACTTC | CASSRGQGAYEQYF
TRBJ2-4 | . | . | 18 | TRBV28 | TGTGCCAGCAGTCGCGGCCAGCTCCTAGGCTCGGCCAAAAACATTCAGTACTTC | CASSRGQLLGSAKNIQYF
TRBJ1-2 | TRBD1 | . | 16 | TRBV7-9 | TGTGCCAGCAGCGCCGACAGGGGGCGGCTTAACTATGGCTACACCTTC | CASSADRGRLNYGYTF
TRBJ2-2 | TRBD2 | . | 20 | TRBV23-1 | TGCGCCAGCAGCCGCAACCCGGGACTAGCGGGAGGCGCGAACACCGGGGAGCTGTTTTTT | CASSRNPGLAGGANTGELFF